Below, one T cell receptor (beta chain) is given with its context. The CDR3 is 15 residues long. Trimming stripped 2 bases from V and 0 bases from J, with 10 bases between. The germline CDR1 and CDR2 sequences are MNHNY and SVGAGI (reference sequence). Every patient had relapsed following autologous stem cell transplantation, and cohorts differed in brentuximab vedotin exposure. Assay: immunoSEQ multiplex PCR; the TCRdb copy retains only in-frame clones and omits some. Seen here are around 25,000 clones, 67% observed once, and the top ten hold over 9.5%. The data are from a study of PD-1 blockade in classical Hodgkin lymphoma.

The V and J genes are TRBV6-6 and TRBJ1-1; D possibly corresponds to TRBD1 (5 bases). This TCR was recovered from a human donor with classical Hodgkin lymphoma. The source was peripheral blood mononuclear cells (PBMCs), collected before the second cycle of nivolumab. The CDR3 region is CASSYGGGMNTEAFF. CDR3 DNA sequence: TGTGCCAGCAGTTACGGGGGGGGTATGAACACTGAAGCTTTCTTT.